These T cell receptor beta chains were read from a single sample in a study of sequential checkpoint blockade in melanoma. Only in-frame clones appear in the TCRdb table, and some are missing; sequencing was by immunoSEQ multiplex PCR. In the table there are tens of thousands of clones, roughly 32% of which are singletons. Sequenced material: tumor tissue (inferred from file names), taken from a patient given nivolumab and ipilimumab in sequence. These receptors were obtained from a human donor with melanoma. Each CDR3 is given with its conserved first and last residue. The order of the fields is clone size, J gene, D gene, V gene, CDR3 protein, CDR3 DNA. A D gene is named only where the DNA matches it firmly. For some rows the clone size is stated as once, few or many, or as a class when expanded; others skip it.

abundance: few
j_gene: TRBJ1-5
d_gene: NA
v_gene: TRBV6-8
CDR3aa: CASSEPGRGGNQPQHF
CDR3nt: TGTGCCAGCAGTGAGCCGGGGAGGGGTGGCAATCAGCCCCAGCATTTT

abundance: NA
j_gene: TRBJ2-1
d_gene: TRBD2
v_gene: TRBV19
CDR3aa: CASSIGTSGGATEQFF
CDR3nt: TGTGCCAGTAGTATAGGGACTAGCGGGGGGGCTACGGAGCAGTTCTTC

abundance: NA
j_gene: TRBJ2-3
d_gene: NA
v_gene: TRBV5-1
CDR3aa: CASSQGGRTDTQYF
CDR3nt: TGCGCCAGCAGCCAGGGGGGGCGGACAGATACGCAGTATTTT

abundance: many
j_gene: TRBJ1-6
d_gene: NA
v_gene: TRBV7-6
CDR3aa: CASSLADRSSPLHF
CDR3nt: TGTGCCAGCAGCTTAGCGGACCGGTCATCACCCCTCCACTTT

abundance: few
j_gene: TRBJ1-1
d_gene: TRBD1
v_gene: TRBV7-2
CDR3aa: CASSPGQHTEAFF
CDR3nt: TGTGCCAGCAGCCCGGGACAGCACACTGAAGCTTTCTTT

abundance: NA
j_gene: TRBJ2-5
d_gene: NA
v_gene: TRBV11-3
CDR3aa: CASSEGGGYSSETQYF
CDR3nt: TGTGCCAGCAGCGAGGGGGGCGGGTACTCCTCAGAGACCCAGTACTTC

abundance: NA
j_gene: TRBJ2-1
d_gene: TRBD1
v_gene: TRBV12-5
CDR3aa: CASGLRQGAENEQFF
CDR3nt: TGTGCTAGTGGACTACGACAGGGGGCAGAGAATGAGCAGTTCTTC

abundance: NA
j_gene: TRBJ1-4
d_gene: NA
v_gene: TRBV19
CDR3aa: CASRIIEEGKLFF
CDR3nt: TGTGCCAGTAGGATCATAGAGGAGGGAAAACTGTTTTTT

abundance: NA
j_gene: TRBJ1-1
d_gene: NA
v_gene: TRBV30
CDR3aa: CAWMTDVNTEAFF
CDR3nt: TGTGCCTGGATGACGGACGTGAACACTGAAGCTTTCTTT

abundance: NA
j_gene: TRBJ2-7
d_gene: TRBD2
v_gene: TRBV6-8
CDR3aa: CASSLGGRVYEQYF
CDR3nt: TGTGCCAGCAGCCTGGGAGGGAGGGTCTACGAGCAGTACTTC

abundance: few
j_gene: TRBJ2-1
d_gene: TRBD1
v_gene: TRBV11-3
CDR3aa: CASSSTGGTSYNEQFF
CDR3nt: TGTGCCAGCAGCTCGACAGGGGGAACCTCCTACAATGAGCAGTTCTTC

abundance: NA
j_gene: TRBJ1-1
d_gene: NA
v_gene: TRBV18
CDR3aa: CASSSQGPTDTEAFF
CDR3nt: TGTGCCAGCTCATCCCAGGGACCGACCGACACTGAAGCTTTCTTT

abundance: NA
j_gene: TRBJ1-5
d_gene: NA
v_gene: TRBV5-1
CDR3aa: CASRSGPRVEPQHF
CDR3nt: TGCGCCAGCAGATCCGGGCCCCGGGTTGAGCCCCAGCATTTT

abundance: few
j_gene: TRBJ2-1
d_gene: TRBD2
v_gene: TRBV2
CDR3aa: CASSELAGEFPTYNEQFF
CDR3nt: TGTGCCAGCAGCGAACTAGCGGGGGAGTTCCCTACCTACAATGAGCAGTTCTTC

abundance: NA
j_gene: TRBJ2-4
d_gene: TRBD2
v_gene: TRBV5-1
CDR3aa: CASSFLVAGEKNIQYF
CDR3nt: TGCGCCAGCAGCTTCCTCGTCGCGGGAGAAAAAAACATTCAGTACTTC

abundance: NA
j_gene: TRBJ2-5
d_gene: NA
v_gene: TRBV30
CDR3aa: CAYGTSETQYF
CDR3nt: TGTGCATATGGGACGAGTGAGACCCAGTACTTC

abundance: NA
j_gene: TRBJ2-4
d_gene: TRBD1
v_gene: TRBV6-8
CDR3aa: CASSYWTGNKNIQYF
CDR3nt: TGTGCCAGCAGTTACTGGACAGGGAACAAAAACATTCAGTACTTC

abundance: NA
j_gene: TRBJ2-5
d_gene: NA
v_gene: TRBV6-7
CDR3aa: CASSSHGNRVPSETQYF
CDR3nt: TGTGCCAGCAGTTCCCACGGGAACAGGGTCCCTTCCGAGACCCAGTACTTC

abundance: many
j_gene: TRBJ2-3
d_gene: TRBD2
v_gene: TRBV11-3
CDR3aa: CASRTDLAGGTDTQYF
CDR3nt: TGTGCCAGCAGAACTGATCTAGCGGGAGGCACAGATACGCAGTATTTT

abundance: NA
j_gene: TRBJ2-7
d_gene: NA
v_gene: TRBV6-8
CDR3aa: CAINDGGGEQYF
CDR3nt: TGTGCCATCAACGACGGGGGCGGGGAGCAGTACTTC

abundance: NA
j_gene: TRBJ1-2
d_gene: NA
v_gene: TRBV7-4
CDR3aa: CASSPSENYGYTF
CDR3nt: TGTGCCAGCAGCCCGAGCGAAAACTATGGCTACACCTTC

abundance: NA
j_gene: TRBJ1-2
d_gene: NA
v_gene: TRBV14
CDR3aa: CASSQVAWGGYTF
CDR3nt: TGTGCCAGCAGCCAAGTAGCCTGGGGGGGCTACACCTTC

abundance: NA
j_gene: TRBJ1-2
d_gene: TRBD1
v_gene: TRBV19
CDR3aa: CASSPGQKGHGYTF
CDR3nt: TGTGCCAGTAGCCCGGGACAGAAAGGACATGGCTACACCTTC

abundance: few
j_gene: TRBJ2-7
d_gene: NA
v_gene: TRBV7-1
CDR3aa: CASSLGQNYEQYF
CDR3nt: TGTGCCAGCAGCTTAGGACAGAACTACGAGCAGTACTTC

abundance: NA
j_gene: TRBJ1-1
d_gene: NA
v_gene: TRBV19
CDR3aa: CASRRSWDNFFTEAFF
CDR3nt: TGTGCCAGTAGACGAAGCTGGGATAATTTTTTCACTGAAGCTTTCTTT

abundance: NA
j_gene: TRBJ1-4
d_gene: TRBD1
v_gene: TRBV10-3
CDR3aa: CAISESQGADEKLFF
CDR3nt: TGTGCCATCAGTGAGTCTCAGGGGGCGGATGAAAAACTGTTTTTT

abundance: few
j_gene: TRBJ2-5
d_gene: NA
v_gene: TRBV6-8
CDR3aa: CASSHGPSGETQYF
CDR3nt: TGTGCCAGCAGTCATGGACCTTCTGGAGAGACCCAGTACTTC

abundance: many
j_gene: TRBJ2-3
d_gene: TRBD2
v_gene: TRBV11-3
CDR3aa: CASSPGERGFTDTQYF
CDR3nt: TGTGCCAGCAGCCCGGGGGAGCGGGGGTTCACAGATACGCAGTATTTT

abundance: NA
j_gene: TRBJ2-3
d_gene: TRBD1
v_gene: TRBV19
CDR3aa: CASRGPGTDTQYF
CDR3nt: TGTGCCAGCAGGGGGCCCGGCACAGATACGCAGTATTTT

abundance: once
j_gene: TRBJ2-5
d_gene: TRBD1
v_gene: TRBV25-1
CDR3aa: CASSDTGGTGETQYF
CDR3nt: TGTGCCAGCAGTGATACAGGGGGCACGGGTGAGACCCAGTACTTC

abundance: many
j_gene: TRBJ1-1
d_gene: TRBD1
v_gene: TRBV11-3
CDR3aa: CASRQGQGSSEAFF
CDR3nt: TGTGCCAGCAGACAGGGACAGGGTAGCTCTGAAGCTTTCTTT

abundance: few
j_gene: TRBJ1-6
d_gene: TRBD1
v_gene: TRBV9
CDR3aa: CASGTGELLYSPLHF
CDR3nt: TGTGCCAGCGGAACAGGGGAACTTTTGTATTCACCCCTCCACTTT

abundance: NA
j_gene: TRBJ2-1
d_gene: TRBD2
v_gene: TRBV9
CDR3aa: CASWKLAGLYNEQFF
CDR3nt: TGTGCCAGCTGGAAACTAGCGGGGTTGTACAATGAGCAGTTCTTC

abundance: NA
j_gene: TRBJ1-1
d_gene: TRBD1
v_gene: TRBV18
CDR3aa: CASSPSGTVKKNTEAFF
CDR3nt: TGTGCCAGCTCACCCTCCGGGACAGTAAAGAAGAACACTGAAGCTTTCTTT

abundance: few
j_gene: TRBJ1-2
d_gene: NA
v_gene: TRBV9
CDR3aa: CASSSQGGNGYTF
CDR3nt: TGTGCCAGCAGCTCCCAAGGGGGGAATGGCTACACCTTC

abundance: few
j_gene: TRBJ1-2
d_gene: TRBD1
v_gene: TRBV11-3
CDR3aa: CASSFSDRGNYGYTF
CDR3nt: TGTGCCAGCAGCTTCTCGGACAGGGGGAACTATGGCTACACCTTC

abundance: NA
j_gene: TRBJ1-4
d_gene: NA
v_gene: TRBV18
CDR3aa: CASSPREATNEKLFF
CDR3nt: TGTGCCAGCTCACCACGAGAGGCGACTAATGAAAAACTGTTTTTT

abundance: NA
j_gene: TRBJ1-1
d_gene: TRBD1
v_gene: TRBV19
CDR3aa: CASKGQGILLNEAFF
CDR3nt: TGTGCCAGTAAAGGACAGGGGATCTTGCTAAATGAAGCTTTCTTT